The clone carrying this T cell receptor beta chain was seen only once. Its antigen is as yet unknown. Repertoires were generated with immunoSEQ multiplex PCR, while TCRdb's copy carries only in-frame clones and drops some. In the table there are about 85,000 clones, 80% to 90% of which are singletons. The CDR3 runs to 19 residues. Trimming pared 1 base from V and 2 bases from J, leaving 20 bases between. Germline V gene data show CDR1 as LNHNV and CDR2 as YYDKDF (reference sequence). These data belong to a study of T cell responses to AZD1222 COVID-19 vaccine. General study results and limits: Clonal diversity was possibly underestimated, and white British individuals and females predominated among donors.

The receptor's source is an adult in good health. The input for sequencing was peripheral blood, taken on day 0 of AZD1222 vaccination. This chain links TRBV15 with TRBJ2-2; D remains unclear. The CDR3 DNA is TGTGCCACCAGCAGAGTGGGCCCCCTAAGCGCACCCAACACCGGGGAGCTGTTTTTT. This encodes CATSRVGPLSAPNTGELFF.